The 17 T cell receptor beta chains below were found in one sample sequenced in a study of blood T cell repertoires in COVID-19. Assay used: immunoSEQ multiplex PCR; TCRdb lists only in-frame clones, some missing. The sample lists approximately 100,000 clones; roughly 83% were seen once. The material sequenced was peripheral blood. The receptors were sampled from a woman in her sixties with acute or convalescent COVID-19.

The chain is built from TRBV7-2 and TRBJ1-6, with TRBD1 as a possible D gene (6 bases). CDR3 length: 18 residues. Germline CDR1 reads SGHTA; CDR2 reads FQGNSA. V shed 3 bases and J shed 0 bases, with 15 bases lying between them. The CDR3 sequence is CASSLKGVGSSYNSPLHF. DNA of the CDR3: TGTGCCAGCAGCTTGAAGGGGGTGGGTAGCTCCTATAATTCACCCCTCCACTTT.

The chain couples TRBV5-1 to TRBJ2-1, with 7 nucleotides matching TRBD1. Germline CDR1 is SGHRS and CDR2 is YFSETQ. The CDR3 loop spans 15 amino acids. After removal of 2 bases from V and 4 bases from J, the junction contained 6 bases not matched to a gene. CDR3 coding DNA: TGCGCCAGCAGCTTTACAGGGGTCGAATACAATGAGCAGTTCTTC. Translated, it gives CASSFTGVEYNEQFF.

CDR3 sequence: CASSAGYGYTF. The DNA for the CDR3 is TGCGCCAGCAGCGCAGGGTACGGCTACACCTTC. The chain combines TRBV5-1 with TRBJ1-2; TRBD1 might be the D (5 bases). The CDR3 is 11 amino acids. The V gene lost 4 bases and the J gene lost 8 bases, with 9 bases spanning the gap. Germline CDR1 is SGHRS and CDR2 is YFSETQ.

The chain joins TRBV19 to TRBJ1-1; 8 bases line up with TRBD1. This CDR3 region has 15 residues. Germline V gives CDR1 LNHDA, CDR2 SQIVND (reference sequence). With 0 bases clipped from V and 2 bases from J, the junction kept 2 bases outside the gene matches. The CDR3 coding sequence is TGTGCCAGTAGTATAGATCAGGGGGCAAACACTGAAGCTTTCTTT. It codes for CASSIDQGANTEAFF.

The chain combines TRBV21-1 with TRBJ2-1; the listed D gene, TRBD1, was not tested against the DNA. TRBV21-1 is reported as a pseudogene. CDR3 length: 13 amino acids. CDR3 sequence: CASSRTSRGHQFF. CDR3 nucleotides: TGTGCCAGCAGTAGAACCTCCAGGGGGCATCAGTTCTTC.

The chain joins TRBV10-2 to TRBJ2-3; a possible D gene is TRBD1 (5 bases). The V and J ends lost 6 bases and 7 bases respectively, with 11 bases between them. CDR1 and CDR2 (germline): WSHSY, SAAADI. The CDR3 loop spans 12 amino acids. CDR3 amino acids: CASRAGKNTQYF. For the CDR3, the DNA is TGCGCCAGCAGGGCAGGGAAGAATACGCAGTATTTT.

This sequence joins TRBV3-1 (or the pseudogene TRBV3-2) and TRBJ2-7; TRBD1 is a possible D gene (6 bases). The CDR3 loop spans 13 amino acids. Trimming left V 1 base short and J 8 bases short, with 12 bases between. Per the germline V gene, CDR1 is LGHDT and CDR2 is YNNKEL (reference sequence). CDR3 sequence: CASSQAPGAQQYF. Written as DNA, the CDR3 is TGTGCCAGCAGCCAAGCCCCAGGGGCTCAGCAGTACTTC.

This chain connects TRBV3-1 (or the pseudogene TRBV3-2) to TRBJ1-2, with D perhaps TRBD1 (6 bases). The CDR3 contains 15 residues. Germline V CDR1 and CDR2: LGHDT, YNNKEL (reference sequence). The V end was cut by 1 base, the J end by 8 bases, with 17 bases between. The CDR3 loop reads CASSQGLRGADGYTF. The CDR3 DNA is TGTGCCAGCAGCCAAGGACTGCGGGGGGCGGACGGCTACACCTTC.

The chain couples TRBV5-1 to TRBJ2-1; TRBD2 matches at 11 bases. This CDR3 comprises 17 residues. The V segment lost 1 base and the J segment 3 bases; nucleotides outside the gene matches: 6. From germline, CDR1 is SGHRS and CDR2 YFSETQ. In DNA form, the CDR3 reads TGCGCCAGCAGCTTGAGTAGCGGGGGGGCTGGCTACAATGAGCAGTTCTTC. It encodes CASSLSSGGAGYNEQFF.

This clone was counted between two and nine times. The V call is TRBV6-5, the J call TRBJ2-7; D is unresolved. Looked up from germline, CDR1 is MNHEY and CDR2 is SVGAGI. The CDR3 extends over 12 amino acids. Trimming removed 6 bases from V and 5 bases from J, with 11 bases in between. CDR3 nucleotide sequence: TGTGCCAGCAGCAAGAACAGTGACGAGCAGTACTTC. As protein: CASSKNSDEQYF.

The rearrangement joins TRBV6-2 or TRBV6-3 to TRBJ1-4; D gene ambiguous. This CDR3 is 17 amino acids long. Trimming removed 0 bases at V and 0 bases at J, with 11 bases between. Per the germline V gene, CDR1 is MNHEY and CDR2 is SVGEGT. The CDR3 DNA reads as TGTGCCAGCAGTTACTCGATGTACGGTGCAACTAATGAAAAACTGTTTTTT. This codes for CASSYSMYGATNEKLFF.

The J gene is TRBJ2-1, the V gene TRBV30; D unresolved. Germline loops: CDR1 GTSNPN, CDR2 SVGIG (reference sequence). V lost 6 bases, J lost 0 bases, and 9 bases lay in between. CDR3 length: 13 residues. CDR3 sequence (DNA): TGTGCCTGCTACACGGGCTCCTACAATGAGCAGTTCTTC. Protein product: CACYTGSYNEQFF.

This chain links TRBV6-6 with TRBJ1-2, with D possibly TRBD1 on 5 matching bases. Trimming removed 4 bases from V and 4 bases from J, with 19 bases in between. The CDR3 runs 16 residues. Per germline, CDR1 MNHNY and CDR2 SVGAGI (reference sequence). The CDR3 bases are TGTGCCAGCAGTTTAAAGGACATAAAAACCGCCTATGGCTACACCTTC. This gives the protein CASSLKDIKTAYGYTF.

The chain recombines TRBV11-1 with TRBJ2-7, with D uncertain. This CDR3 is built from 13 residues. V was cut by 0 bases and J by 3 bases, with 6 bases left in between. Germline V gives CDR1 SGHAT, CDR2 FQDESV (reference sequence). CDR3 nucleotides: TGTGCCAGCAGCTTAGCCAGTAACTACGAGCAGTACTTC. Its translation is CASSLASNYEQYF. Looking up the rest from reference TRBV11-1 and TRBJ2-7 gives the full variable domain: EAEVAQSPRYKITEKSQAVAFWCDPISGHATLYWYRQILGQGPELLVQFQDESVVDDSQLPKDRFSAERLKGVDSTLKIQPAELGDSAMYLCASSLASNYEQYFGPGTRLTVT.

V usage is TRBV7-3 and J usage is TRBJ2-7; weak D call: TRBD2 (5 bases). V dropped 2 bases and J dropped 4 bases, with 12 bases sitting between them. The CDR3 consists of 14 residues. Germline CDR1 SGHTA, CDR2 FQGTGA. CDR3 coding DNA: TGTGCCAGCAGCTTACACCCAGGACTTTACGAGCAGTACTTC. It is translated as CASSLHPGLYEQYF.

This clone was detected a few times. The rearrangement links TRBV28 to TRBJ1-2; a weak D match, TRBD1 (5 bases). The CDR3 runs 17 residues. Germline V lookup: CDR1 MDHEN, CDR2 SYDVKM. V was shortened by 5 bases and J by 0 bases, with 19 bases between the two germline ends. The CDR3 coding sequence is TGTGCCAGCAGTAAAGGGGTTATGGGCAGGTCTAACTATGGCTACACCTTC. It encodes CASSKGVMGRSNYGYTF.

J is TRBJ2-7 and V is TRBV10-2; D gene uncertain. Germline CDR1 is WSHSY and CDR2 is SAAADI. Trimming removed 7 bases from V and 2 bases from J, with 9 bases in between. The CDR3 is 12 residues long. CDR3 in DNA: TGCGCCAGCAAAAGCCCACCCTACGAGCAGTACTTC. Its protein is CASKSPPYEQYF.